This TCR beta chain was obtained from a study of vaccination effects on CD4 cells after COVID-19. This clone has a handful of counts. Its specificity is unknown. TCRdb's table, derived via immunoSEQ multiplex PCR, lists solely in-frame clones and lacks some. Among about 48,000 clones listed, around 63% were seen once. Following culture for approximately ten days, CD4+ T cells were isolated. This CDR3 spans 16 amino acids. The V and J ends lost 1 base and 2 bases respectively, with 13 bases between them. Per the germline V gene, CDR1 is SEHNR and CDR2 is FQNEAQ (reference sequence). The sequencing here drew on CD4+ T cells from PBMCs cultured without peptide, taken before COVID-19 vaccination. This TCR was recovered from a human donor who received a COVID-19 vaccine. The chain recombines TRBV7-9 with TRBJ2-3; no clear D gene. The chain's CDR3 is CASSLGLGSYTDTQYF. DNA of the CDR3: TGTGCCAGCAGCTTAGGATTGGGCAGCTACACAGATACGCAGTATTTT.